This is a list of T cell receptor beta chains from one sample in a study of blood T cell repertoires in COVID-19. TCRdb keeps only in-frame clones here, not all; method: immunoSEQ multiplex PCR. The sample includes approximately 330,000 clones, around 90% of them seen just once. Sequencing was done on a sample of peripheral blood. The receptors here all came from a man aged 30 to 45 with COVID-19, enrolled during active disease. The CDR3 runs from the conserved cysteine through the conserved F or W. Each record gives: J gene, clone size, V gene, D gene, CDR3 length, CDR3 protein, CDR3 DNA. A D gene is named only where the DNA matches it firmly. Only some rows state a clone size, as once, few, many or a class for expanded clones.

TRBJ2-7 | . | TRBV19 | . | 13 | CASKTGSTYEQYF | TGTGCCAGTAAAACAGGGTCAACCTACGAGCAGTACTTC
TRBJ1-4 | . | TRBV7-9 | . | 15 | CASSLAAGRVEKLFF | TGTGCCAGCAGCTTAGCGGCAGGGCGTGTCGAAAAACTGTTTTTT
TRBJ1-5 | . | TRBV12-5 | . | 17 | CASGLVRNRPVNQPQHF | TGTGCTAGTGGTTTGGTACGGAACAGGCCCGTGAATCAGCCCCAGCATTTT
TRBJ2-1 | . | TRBV19 | TRBD2 | 14 | CASSYLAGYNEQFF | TGTGCCAGTAGTTATCTAGCGGGGTACAATGAGCAGTTCTTC
TRBJ1-1 | . | TRBV9 | . | 15 | CASSEDSTLNTEAFF | TGTGCCAGCAGCGAGGACAGCACGCTGAACACTGAAGCTTTCTTT
TRBJ2-6 | . | TRBV7-3 | TRBD1 | 17 | CASSTGQGISGANVLTF | TGTGCCAGCAGCACGGGACAGGGCATCTCTGGGGCCAACGTCCTGACTTTC
TRBJ2-1 | . | TRBV4-2 | TRBD2 | 17 | CASSQDLGTSGFDEQFF | TGTGCCAGCAGCCAAGATCTCGGGACTAGCGGGTTCGATGAGCAGTTCTTC
TRBJ1-1 | . | TRBV18 | . | 16 | CASSPRETTENTEAFF | TGTGCCAGCTCACCAAGGGAAACGACAGAAAACACTGAAGCTTTCTTT
TRBJ1-1 | . | TRBV10-3 | . | 14 | CAISETEKNTEAFF | TGTGCCATCAGTGAGACAGAGAAGAACACTGAAGCTTTCTTT
TRBJ2-1 | . | TRBV3-1/TRBV3-2 | . | 13 | CASSQEMGRGKFF | TGTGCCAGCAGCCAAGAAATGGGGCGGGGTAAGTTCTTC
TRBJ2-2 | . | TRBV19 | TRBD2 | 18 | CASSSRGTSGVGTGELFF | TGTGCCAGTAGTAGCCGCGGGACTAGCGGGGTAGGAACCGGGGAGCTGTTTTTT
TRBJ1-1 | . | TRBV28 | . | 14 | CASSFVFGAVVAFF | TGTGCCAGCAGTTTCGTTTTTGGAGCGGTCGTGGCTTTCTTT
TRBJ2-5 | . | TRBV20-1 | TRBD1 | 16 | CSASGFTGTDQETQYF | TGCAGTGCTAGTGGATTTACTGGGACAGACCAAGAGACCCAGTACTTC
TRBJ2-3 | . | TRBV7-6 | TRBD2 | 17 | CASSLEMASGHTDTQYF | TGTGCCAGCAGCTTAGAAATGGCTAGCGGACACACAGATACGCAGTATTTT
TRBJ1-3 | . | TRBV28 | . | 13 | CASSSGQIWTIYF | TGTGCCAGCAGCTCCGGACAGATTTGGACCATATATTTT
TRBJ1-6 | . | TRBV7-9 | . | 14 | CASSRQDYNSPLHF | TGTGCCAGCAGCCGACAGGATTATAATTCACCCCTCCACTTT
TRBJ1-1 | . | TRBV7-9 | . | 15 | CASSLDSTPNTEAFF | TGTGCCAGCAGCTTAGACAGTACTCCGAACACTGAAGCTTTCTTT
TRBJ1-6 | . | TRBV3-1/TRBV3-2 | . | 14 | CASSTPAGNSPLHF | TGTGCCAGCAGCACCCCGGCGGGTAACTCACCCCTCCACTTT
TRBJ1-6 | few | TRBV2 | TRBD1 | 14 | CASTPEQGSSPLHF | TGTGCCAGCACCCCGGAACAGGGGAGTTCACCCCTCCACTTT
TRBJ1-2 | . | TRBV6-5 | . | 14 | CASRWGQGAYGYTF | TGTGCCAGCAGATGGGGTCAAGGGGCCTATGGCTACACCTTC
TRBJ2-3 | . | TRBV15 | . | 15 | CATSRDRGLGDTQYF | TGTGCCACCAGCAGGGATCGAGGACTTGGTGATACGCAGTATTTT
TRBJ1-2 | . | TRBV3-1/TRBV3-2 | . | 16 | CASSQQSREANYGYTF | TGTGCCAGCAGCCAACAATCCAGGGAAGCTAACTATGGCTACACCTTC
TRBJ1-5 | . | TRBV5-6 | TRBD1 | 14 | CASSLGTGSQPQHF | TGTGCCAGCAGCCTAGGGACAGGGAGTCAGCCCCAGCATTTT
TRBJ2-7 | . | TRBV10-3 | TRBD2 | 15 | CAIRGTSGTTYEQYF | TGTGCCATCAGGGGGACTAGCGGGACCACCTACGAGCAGTACTTC
TRBJ2-2 | . | TRBV28 | TRBD2 | 13 | CAGGGRAGGELFF | TGTGCCGGAGGTGGGAGGGCCGGCGGGGAGCTGTTTTTT
TRBJ2-5 | . | TRBV6-5 | . | 15 | CASSYPARGQETQYF | TGTGCCAGCAGTTACCCCGCTCGGGGGCAAGAGACCCAGTACTTC
TRBJ2-3 | . | TRBV5-8 | TRBD1 | 15 | CASSSRTGAADTQYF | TGTGCCAGCAGCTCCCGGACAGGGGCGGCAGATACGCAGTATTTT
TRBJ2-7 | . | TRBV5-1 | TRBD2 | 15 | CASSFKAGGPPEQYF | TGCGCCAGCAGCTTTAAAGCGGGAGGCCCCCCCGAGCAGTACTTC
TRBJ2-7 | . | TRBV7-8 | . | 14 | CASSFVDSAYEQYF | TGTGCCAGCAGCTTTGTGGACAGTGCCTACGAGCAGTACTTC
TRBJ2-1 | . | TRBV7-9 | . | 13 | CASRTTGDGEQFF | TGTGCCAGTCGGACTACCGGGGACGGTGAGCAGTTCTTC
TRBJ2-5 | few | TRBV6-1 | TRBD2 | 15 | CASSELAGGSETQYF | TGTGCCAGCAGTGAATTAGCGGGGGGATCGGAGACCCAGTACTTC
TRBJ1-1 | once | TRBV9 | TRBD1 | 13 | CASSPTGGTEAFF | TGTGCCAGCAGTCCTACAGGGGGCACTGAAGCTTTCTTT
TRBJ2-7 | . | TRBV10-1 | TRBD1 | 13 | CASTGQGPYEQYF | TGCGCCAGCACGGGACAGGGGCCCTACGAGCAGTACTTC
TRBJ2-5 | . | TRBV11-2 | . | 14 | CASSRSSEGETQYF | TGTGCCAGCAGCCGGTCTAGCGAGGGGGAGACCCAGTACTTC
TRBJ2-7 | . | TRBV5-8 | . | 13 | CASSLDLDYEQYF | TGTGCCAGCAGCTTGGACCTAGACTACGAGCAGTACTTC
TRBJ2-7 | . | TRBV6-4 | . | 13 | CASSAAGGLEQYF | TGTGCCAGCAGTGCGGCAGGAGGGCTCGAGCAGTACTTC
TRBJ1-6 | . | TRBV2 | TRBD1 | 15 | CASSVEGQDNSPLHF | TGTGCCAGCAGTGTTGAGGGACAGGATAATTCACCCCTCCACTTT
TRBJ1-6 | . | TRBV7-3 | TRBD1 | 13 | CASSPTQGSSLHF | TGTGCCAGCAGCCCTACACAGGGGTCGTCTCTCCACTTT
TRBJ1-3 | . | TRBV7-2 | . | 18 | CASSLVVVGRGVRNTIYF | TGTGCCAGCAGCTTAGTTGTAGTCGGGCGGGGGGTAAGAAACACCATATATTTT
TRBJ1-3 | . | TRBV18 | . | 16 | CASSPPGGAFGNTIYF | TGTGCCAGCTCACCACCCGGAGGGGCATTTGGAAACACCATATATTTT